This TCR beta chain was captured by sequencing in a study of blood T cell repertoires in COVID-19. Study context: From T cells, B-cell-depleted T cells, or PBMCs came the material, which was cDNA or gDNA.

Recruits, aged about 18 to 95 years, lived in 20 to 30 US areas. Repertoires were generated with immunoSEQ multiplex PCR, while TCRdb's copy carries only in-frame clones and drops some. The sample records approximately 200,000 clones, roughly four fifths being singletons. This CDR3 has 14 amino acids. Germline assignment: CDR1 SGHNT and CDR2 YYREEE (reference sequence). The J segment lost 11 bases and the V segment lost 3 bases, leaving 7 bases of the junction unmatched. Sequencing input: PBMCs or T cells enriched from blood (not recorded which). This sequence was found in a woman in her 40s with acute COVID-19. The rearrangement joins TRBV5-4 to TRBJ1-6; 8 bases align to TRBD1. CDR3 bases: TGTGCCAGCAGCTCCGGACAGGGTTGGCCACCCCTCCACTTT. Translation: CASSSGQGWPPLHF.